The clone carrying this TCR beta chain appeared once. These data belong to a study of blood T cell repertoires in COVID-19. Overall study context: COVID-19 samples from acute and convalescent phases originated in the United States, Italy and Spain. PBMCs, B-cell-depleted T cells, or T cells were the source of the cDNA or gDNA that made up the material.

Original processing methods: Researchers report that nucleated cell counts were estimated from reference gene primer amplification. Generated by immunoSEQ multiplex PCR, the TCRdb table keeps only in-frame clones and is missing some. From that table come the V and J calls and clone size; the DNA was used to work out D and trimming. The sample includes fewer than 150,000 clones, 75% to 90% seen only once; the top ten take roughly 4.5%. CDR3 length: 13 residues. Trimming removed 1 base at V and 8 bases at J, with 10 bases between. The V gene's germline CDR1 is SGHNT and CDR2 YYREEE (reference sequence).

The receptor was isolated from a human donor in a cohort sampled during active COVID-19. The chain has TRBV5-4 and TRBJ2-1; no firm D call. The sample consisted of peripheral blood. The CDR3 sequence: CASSLYPEDEQFF. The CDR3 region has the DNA TGTGCCAGCAGCTTGTACCCCGAGGATGAGCAGTTCTTC.